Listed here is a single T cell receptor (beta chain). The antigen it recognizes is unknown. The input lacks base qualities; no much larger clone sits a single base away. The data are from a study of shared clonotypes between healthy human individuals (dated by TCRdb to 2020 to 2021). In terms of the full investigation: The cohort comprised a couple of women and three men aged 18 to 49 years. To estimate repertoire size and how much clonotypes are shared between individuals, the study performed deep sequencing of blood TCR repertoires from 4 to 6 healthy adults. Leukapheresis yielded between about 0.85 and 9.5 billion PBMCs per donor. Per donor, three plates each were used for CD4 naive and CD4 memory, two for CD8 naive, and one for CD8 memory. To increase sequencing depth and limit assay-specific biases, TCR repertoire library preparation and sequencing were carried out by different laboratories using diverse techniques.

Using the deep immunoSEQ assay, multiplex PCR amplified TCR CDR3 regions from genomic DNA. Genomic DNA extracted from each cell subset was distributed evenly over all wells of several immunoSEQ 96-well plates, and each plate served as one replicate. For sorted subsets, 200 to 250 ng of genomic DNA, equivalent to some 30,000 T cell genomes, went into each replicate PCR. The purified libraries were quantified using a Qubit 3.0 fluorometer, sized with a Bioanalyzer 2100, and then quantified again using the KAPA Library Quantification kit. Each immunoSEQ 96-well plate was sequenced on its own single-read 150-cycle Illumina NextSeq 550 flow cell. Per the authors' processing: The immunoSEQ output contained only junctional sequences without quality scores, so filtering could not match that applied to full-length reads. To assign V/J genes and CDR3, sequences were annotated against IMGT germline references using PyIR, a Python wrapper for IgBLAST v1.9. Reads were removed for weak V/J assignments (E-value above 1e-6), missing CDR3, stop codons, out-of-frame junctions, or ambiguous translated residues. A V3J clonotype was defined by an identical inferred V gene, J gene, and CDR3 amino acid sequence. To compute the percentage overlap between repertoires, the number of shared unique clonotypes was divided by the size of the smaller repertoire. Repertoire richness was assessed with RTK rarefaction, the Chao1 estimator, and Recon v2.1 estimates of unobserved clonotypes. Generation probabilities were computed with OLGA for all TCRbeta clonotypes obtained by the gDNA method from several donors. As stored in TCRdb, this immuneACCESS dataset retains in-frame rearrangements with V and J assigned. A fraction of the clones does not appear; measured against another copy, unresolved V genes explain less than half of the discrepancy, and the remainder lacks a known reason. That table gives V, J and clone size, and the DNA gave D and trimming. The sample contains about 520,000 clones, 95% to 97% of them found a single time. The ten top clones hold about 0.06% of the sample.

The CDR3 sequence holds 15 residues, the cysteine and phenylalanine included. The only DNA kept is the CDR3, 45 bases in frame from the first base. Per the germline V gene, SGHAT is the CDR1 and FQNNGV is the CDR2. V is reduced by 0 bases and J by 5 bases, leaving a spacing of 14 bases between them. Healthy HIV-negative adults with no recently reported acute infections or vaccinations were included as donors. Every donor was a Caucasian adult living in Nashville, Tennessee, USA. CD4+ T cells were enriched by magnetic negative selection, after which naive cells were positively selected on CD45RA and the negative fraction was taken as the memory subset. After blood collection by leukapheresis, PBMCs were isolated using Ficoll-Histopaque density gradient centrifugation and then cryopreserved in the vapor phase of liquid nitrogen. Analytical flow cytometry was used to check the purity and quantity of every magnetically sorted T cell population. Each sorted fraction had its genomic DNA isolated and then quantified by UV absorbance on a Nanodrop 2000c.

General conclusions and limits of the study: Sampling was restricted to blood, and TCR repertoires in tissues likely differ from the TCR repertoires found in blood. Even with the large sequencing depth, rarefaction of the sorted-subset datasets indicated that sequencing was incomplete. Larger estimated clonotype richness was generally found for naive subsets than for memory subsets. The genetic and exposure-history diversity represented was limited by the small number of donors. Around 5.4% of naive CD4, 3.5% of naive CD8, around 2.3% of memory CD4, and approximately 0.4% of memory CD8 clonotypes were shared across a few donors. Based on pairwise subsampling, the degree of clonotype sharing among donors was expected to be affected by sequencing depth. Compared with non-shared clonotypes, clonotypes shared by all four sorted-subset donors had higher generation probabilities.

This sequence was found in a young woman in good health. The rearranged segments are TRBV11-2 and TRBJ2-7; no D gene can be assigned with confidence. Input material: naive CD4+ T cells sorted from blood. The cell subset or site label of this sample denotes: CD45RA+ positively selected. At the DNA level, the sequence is TGTGCCAGCAGCTTAGATTTTCGACTTGATGACGAGCAGTACTTC. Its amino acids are CASSLDFRLDDEQYF.